This T cell receptor beta chain was sequenced for a study of T-cell reconstitution after alpha-beta-depleted transplantation in children. Points from the study as a whole: By about two months after transplant, alpha-beta T cells reportedly arose from several hundred graft clones that had expanded.

This clonotype was observed at least ten times. No antigen is known for it. CDR3 length equals 14 residues. V lost 3 bases to trimming and J lost 5 bases, with 11 bases between them. The library targeted TCRbeta and was prepared with unique molecular identifiers. TCRdb ran MiXCR on the PCR reads and lists one entry per CDR3 protein. The repertoire has about 150,000 distinct CDR3 sequences, 8.8% of them found once; the top ten carry about a sixth. The receptor comes from a female patient between 2 and 15 years old who had a stem cell transplant for congenital amegakaryocytic thrombocytopenia, so the T cells may come from the graft donor. The gene calls are TRBV12-3 or TRBV12-4 and TRBJ2-1; the D gene is possibly TRBD2 (6 bases). The starting material was PBMCs, mostly from graft donor cells, obtained 180 days after TCRalphabeta/CD19-depleted stem cell transplant. CDR3 sequence (DNA): TGTGCCAGCAGTTTTGGGCTAGCGAACAATGAGCAGTTCTTC. It codes for CASSFGLANNEQFF.